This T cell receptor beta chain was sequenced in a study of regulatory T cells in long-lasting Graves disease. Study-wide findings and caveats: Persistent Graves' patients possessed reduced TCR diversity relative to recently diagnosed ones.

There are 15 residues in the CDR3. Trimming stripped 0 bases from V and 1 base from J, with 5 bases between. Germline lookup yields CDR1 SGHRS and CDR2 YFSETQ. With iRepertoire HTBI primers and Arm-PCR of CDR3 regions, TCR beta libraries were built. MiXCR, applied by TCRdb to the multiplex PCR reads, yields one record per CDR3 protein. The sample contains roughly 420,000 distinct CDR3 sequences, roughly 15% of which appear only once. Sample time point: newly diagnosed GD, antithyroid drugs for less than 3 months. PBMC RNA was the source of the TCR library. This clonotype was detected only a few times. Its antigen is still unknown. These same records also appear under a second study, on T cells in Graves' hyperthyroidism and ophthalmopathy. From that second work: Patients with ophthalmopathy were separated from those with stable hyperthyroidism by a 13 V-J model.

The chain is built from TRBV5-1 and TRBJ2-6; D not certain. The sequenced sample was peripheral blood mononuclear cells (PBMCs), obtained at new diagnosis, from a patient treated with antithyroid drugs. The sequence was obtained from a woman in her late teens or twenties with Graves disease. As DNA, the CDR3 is TGCGCCAGCAGCTTGGCGACTTCTGGGGCCAACGTCCTGACTTTC. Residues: CASSLATSGANVLTF.